These T cell receptor beta chains were read from a single sample in a study of blood T cell repertoires in COVID-19. The data were produced by immunoSEQ multiplex PCR, yet TCRdb's version contains in-frame clones alone and is incomplete. Of roughly 68,000 clones in the sample, approximately 80% are singletons; the top ten hold around 15%. Sequencing used peripheral blood. All receptors derive from an elderly man with active COVID-19. Each CDR3 is given with its conserved first and last residue. The D gene is left open where the match is weak. Clone size is stated in some rows and not others, as once, few, many or a class when expanded.

j_gene	abundance	d_gene	v_gene	CDR3nt	CDR3aa
TRBJ2-3	-	TRBD1	TRBV18	TGTGCCAGCTCACCACCTCGGGACAGGGGTAACACAGATACGCAGTATTTT	CASSPPRDRGNTDTQYF
TRBJ1-1	few	-	TRBV5-6	TGTGCCAGCAGCTTGTCTTTGGCACCCAAAACGGAAGCTTTCTTT	CASSLSLAPKTEAFF
TRBJ2-7	-	-	TRBV19	TGTGCCAGTAGTATAGGAGGGCGTCGGAAGTCCTACGAGCAGTACTTC	CASSIGGRRKSYEQYF
TRBJ2-5	once	TRBD1	TRBV24-1	TGTGCCACCAGTGATCGGGACAGGGGACGAGAGACCCAGTACTTC	CATSDRDRGRETQYF
TRBJ1-1	once	TRBD1	TRBV2	TGTGCCAGCAGGGCAGGGGGGAACACTGAAGCTTTCTTT	CASRAGGNTEAFF
TRBJ1-2	-	-	TRBV7-8	TGTGCCAGCAGCTTGCGACAGGCTGGCGATGGCTACACCTTC	CASSLRQAGDGYTF
TRBJ2-3	-	TRBD2	TRBV7-2	TGTGCCAGCAGGTTATCTAGCGGGAGAACAGATACGCAGTATTTT	CASRLSSGRTDTQYF
TRBJ2-1	-	-	TRBV29-1	TGCAGCGTTGAAGAGAGATACAATGAGCAGTTCTTC	CSVEERYNEQFF
TRBJ2-7	-	TRBD1	TRBV6-5	TGTGCCAGCAGTTACTCGTTTCAGGGGGCTACCGAGCAGTACTTC	CASSYSFQGATEQYF
TRBJ2-3	-	TRBD2	TRBV7-6	TGTGCCAGCAGCTCCCTGGGGAGCGGGGCCCCGGATACGCAGTATTTT	CASSSLGSGAPDTQYF
TRBJ1-2	-	TRBD1	TRBV5-6	TGTGCCAGCAGCTTGGGGGGACAGGGGATTCGCTATGGCTACACCTTC	CASSLGGQGIRYGYTF
TRBJ2-3	-	TRBD2	TRBV29-1	TGCAGCGGGGGACTAGCGGGAGGGAATACGCAGTATTTT	CSGGLAGGNTQYF
TRBJ1-5	-	-	TRBV19	TGTGCCAGTAGTTCCAGGGTTCAGCCCCAGCATTTT	CASSSRVQPQHF
TRBJ2-5	-	TRBD2	TRBV11-2	TGTGCCAGCAGCTTAGTTCGAAGGACTAGCGGGTCGTTGGGCCAGTACTTC	CASSLVRRTSGSLGQYF
TRBJ2-1	-	-	TRBV6-2/TRBV6-3	TGTGCCAGCAGTTACAGGGGTGAGCAGTTCTTC	CASSYRGEQFF
TRBJ1-1	-	-	TRBV18	TGTGCCAGCTCACCTGCAGGTTTCGACACTGAAGCTTTCTTT	CASSPAGFDTEAFF
TRBJ2-5	few	-	TRBV21-1	TGTGCCAGCAGGGGTCCGGACAGGGGACAAGAGACCCAGTACTTC	CASRGPDRGQETQYF
TRBJ2-1	-	-	TRBV6-2/TRBV6-3	TGTGCCAGCAGTCGGGAGCTGGGGTCCTACAATGAGCAGTTCTTC	CASSRELGSYNEQFF
TRBJ1-1	-	-	TRBV25-1	TGTGCCAGCACCCGCGGCGGGGGAGGTGAAGCTTTCTTT	CASTRGGGGEAFF
TRBJ2-1	-	TRBD2	TRBV3-1/TRBV3-2	TGTGCCAGCAGCCGCTGGACTAGCGATGAGCAGTTCTTC	CASSRWTSDEQFF
TRBJ2-3	-	-	TRBV6-5	TGTGCCAGCAGCTACGACATATCCGGCACAGATACGCAGTATTTT	CASSYDISGTDTQYF
TRBJ1-2	-	-	TRBV29-1	TGCAGCCTCAGGACGGGGAACTATGGCTACACCTTC	CSLRTGNYGYTF
TRBJ1-2	-	-	TRBV18	TGTGCCAGCTCACCAGAGGTTAACTATGGCTACACCTTC	CASSPEVNYGYTF
TRBJ2-7	-	TRBD1	TRBV20-1	TGCAGTGCTAGTGGGACAGGGGAGCCCGACGAGCAGTACTTC	CSASGTGEPDEQYF
TRBJ1-6	once	-	TRBV4-1	TGCGCCAGCAGCCAAGGGTTTCTTGTCGGTTCACCCCTCCACTTT	CASSQGFLVGSPLHF
TRBJ1-2	-	TRBD1	TRBV7-9	TGTGCCAGCAGCTTAGCAGCCGGGACAGGGTATGGCTACACCTTC	CASSLAAGTGYGYTF
TRBJ2-3	-	TRBD2	TRBV4-3	TGCGCCAGCAGCCAAGATCCGACGGGATTGGCCGGGACTAGCAGCACAGATACGCAGTATTTT	CASSQDPTGLAGTSSTDTQYF
TRBJ1-1	few	-	TRBV10-3	TGTGCCATCAGCTCAGACTTCAACACTGAAGCTTTCTTT	CAISSDFNTEAFF
TRBJ1-3	-	TRBD1	TRBV7-2	TGTGCCAGCAGCCTAAGGACAGGGGGGGGTGGAAACACCATATATTTT	CASSLRTGGGGNTIYF
TRBJ2-5	once	-	TRBV3-1/TRBV3-2	TGTGCCAGCAGTCTAACCCAGTACCCCGGGGAGACCCAGTACTTC	CASSLTQYPGETQYF
TRBJ2-7	-	TRBD2	TRBV20-1	TGCAGTGCTAGTCCTCTAGCGGGGGGCTACGAGCAGTACTTC	CSASPLAGGYEQYF
TRBJ1-4	-	-	TRBV5-5	TGTGCCAGCAGCCCTGGCCAGACAGGTTCTAATGAAAAACTGTTTTTT	CASSPGQTGSNEKLFF
TRBJ2-1	-	TRBD2	TRBV14	TGTGCCAGCAGCCAACCCGTAGCGGGAGGAGACAATGAGCAGTTCTTC	CASSQPVAGGDNEQFF
TRBJ2-7	-	-	TRBV27	TGTGCCAGCAGTTTATCGTTCTTATCCTACGAGCAGTACTTC	CASSLSFLSYEQYF
TRBJ2-3	few	TRBD2	TRBV10-2	TGCGCCAGCAGAGAAACTAGCGGGAGGGCAGATACGCAGTATTTT	CASRETSGRADTQYF
TRBJ2-3	-	TRBD1	TRBV18	TGTGCCAGCTCACGGGACAGGGTAACAGATACGCAGTATTTT	CASSRDRVTDTQYF
TRBJ1-5	-	TRBD1	TRBV3-1/TRBV3-2	TGTGCCAGTTCAACAGGGGTAAGCAATCAGCCCCAGCATTTT	CASSTGVSNQPQHF
TRBJ2-7	-	-	TRBV19	TGTGCCAGTAGTTCCCCATCGGGATCTGTCTCCTACGAGCAGTACTTC	CASSSPSGSVSYEQYF
TRBJ2-7	-	TRBD2	TRBV9	TGTGCCAGCAGCGCTAGCGGGGGGACCACCTACGAGCAGTACTTC	CASSASGGTTYEQYF
TRBJ2-1	-	-	TRBV3-1/TRBV3-2	TGTGCCAGCAGCCCGCGGAGGAGCTCCTACAATGAGCAGTTCTTC	CASSPRRSSYNEQFF
TRBJ1-3	-	-	TRBV13	TGTGCCAGCAAAGTCGGAGGGTTGGGAAACACCATATATTTT	CASKVGGLGNTIYF
TRBJ1-5	-	-	TRBV3-1/TRBV3-2	TGTGCCAGCAGCCAAGGAGGGCCCCAGCATTTT	CASSQGGPQHF
TRBJ2-5	-	TRBD2	TRBV11-2	TGTGCCAGCAGCTTAGCGGGGGGTGGCGAGACCCAGTACTTC	CASSLAGGGETQYF